The clone carrying this T cell receptor (beta chain) turned up a few times. Paired alpha-beta TCRs of CD8+ T cells were analyzed by expanded emulsion RT-PCR. A second nested PCR with blocking oligonucleotides suppressed unpaired genes. TCRdb reprocessed the emulsion pairing reads with MiXCR, giving one entry per CDR3 protein. Of roughly 39,000 distinct CDR3 sequences listed, about 50% are singletons. The entry originates in a study of T cell repertoires in breast cancer. Germline CDR1 is SNHLY and CDR2 is FYNNEI. The V and J ends lost 5 bases and 4 bases respectively, with 9 bases between them. The CDR3 contains 13 residues.

The gene calls are TRBV2 and TRBJ1-5; no clear D. The source is a pool of human donors with breast cancer or a healthy control (not recorded which). Input material: CD8+ T cells. CDR3 protein: CASSRDNNQPQHF. DNA of the CDR3: TGTGCCAGCAGTAGGGATAATAATCAGCCCCAGCATTTT.